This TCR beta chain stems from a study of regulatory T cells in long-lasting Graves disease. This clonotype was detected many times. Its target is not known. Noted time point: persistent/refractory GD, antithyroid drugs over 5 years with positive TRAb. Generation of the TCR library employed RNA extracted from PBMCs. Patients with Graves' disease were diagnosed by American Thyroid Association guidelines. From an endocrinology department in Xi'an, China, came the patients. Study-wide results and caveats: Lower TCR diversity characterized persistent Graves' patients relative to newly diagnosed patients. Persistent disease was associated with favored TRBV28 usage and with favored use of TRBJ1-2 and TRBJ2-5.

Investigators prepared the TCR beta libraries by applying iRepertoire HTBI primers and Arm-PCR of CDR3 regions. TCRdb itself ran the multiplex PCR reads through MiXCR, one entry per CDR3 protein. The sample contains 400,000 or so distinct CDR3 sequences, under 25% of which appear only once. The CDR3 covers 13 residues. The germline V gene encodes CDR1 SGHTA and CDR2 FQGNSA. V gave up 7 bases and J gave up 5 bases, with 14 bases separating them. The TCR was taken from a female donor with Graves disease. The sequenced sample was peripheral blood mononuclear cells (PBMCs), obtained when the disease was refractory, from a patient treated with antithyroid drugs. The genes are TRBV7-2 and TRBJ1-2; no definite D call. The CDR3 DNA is TGTGCCAGCACCGAGGTCATCGGATATGGCTACACCTTC. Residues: CASTEVIGYGYTF.